The 24 T cell receptor beta chains below were found in one sample sequenced in a study of a mutant IDH1 vaccine in newly diagnosed glioma. The repertoire was sequenced with immunoSEQ multiplex PCR; TCRdb's copy has only in-frame clones and lacks some. In the table there are some 33,000 clones, roughly 54% of which are singletons. No antigen has been identified for these receptors. Noted time point: week 5, during vaccination. Topical imiquimod was applied with each vaccine dose, which held 300 ug of mutant IDH1 20-mer peptide. Source: PBMCs, taken from a glioma patient whose treatment included an IDH1 peptide vaccine. Source of these receptors: a woman aged 18-29 years with glioma.

The chain joins TRBV29-1 to TRBJ2-1; 10 bases line up with TRBD2. The CDR3 totals 14 residues. The germline V gene encodes CDR1 SQVTM and CDR2 ANQGSEA. The V gene end was trimmed by 4 bases and the J gene end by 4 bases; junction bases not matched to a gene: 4. DNA of the CDR3: TGCAGCGTTGTAGGACTAGCGGAATACAATGAGCAGTTCTTC. Its translation: CSVVGLAEYNEQFF.

CDR3: CASSLGQGSGGYTF. In DNA, the CDR3 is TGTGCCAGCAGCCTAGGACAGGGGAGCGGAGGCTACACCTTC. The chain carries TRBV5-6 and TRBJ1-2, with 9 bases aligning to TRBD1. The germline gives CDR1 SGHDT, CDR2 YYEEEE. Germline trimming cut 4 bases from V and 8 bases from J; bases unmatched to any gene: 9. This CDR3 has 14 amino acids.

The V and J genes are TRBV6-1 and TRBJ1-4; maybe TRBD1 (5 bases). The CDR3 is 15 residues long. Trimming removed 4 bases at V and 0 bases at J, with 9 bases between. Germline CDR1 and CDR2: MNHNS and SASEGT. CDR3 nucleotide sequence: TGTGCCAGCAGTGCGTTGGGGGCAACTAATGAAAAACTGTTTTTT. The encoded protein is CASSALGATNEKLFF.

The rearrangement joins TRBV29-1 to TRBJ1-1; D ambiguous. This CDR3 spans 10 amino acids. Trimming pared 3 bases from V and 6 bases from J, leaving 5 bases between. Germline lookup yields CDR1 SQVTM and CDR2 ANQGSEA. CDR3 sequence reads: CSVDPPEAFF. The CDR3 region has the DNA TGCAGCGTTGATCCCCCTGAAGCTTTCTTT.

V and J are TRBV29-1 and TRBJ2-3, with 8 nucleotides matching TRBD2. The CDR3 totals 13 residues. V trimming: 8 bases; J trimming: 3 bases; junction bases outside the gene matches: 7. Germline CDR1 is SQVTM and CDR2 is ANQGSEA. The CDR3 spells CSTRGGGTDTQYF. CDR3 DNA: TGCAGCACCCGGGGCGGGGGGACAGATACGCAGTATTTT.

This clone is classed as medium-sized. This chain connects TRBV6-1 to TRBJ1-5; no firm D call. Germline V lookup: CDR1 MNHNS, CDR2 SASEGT. Trimming removed 4 bases at V and 0 bases at J, with 7 bases between. This CDR3 has 14 residues. The CDR3: CASSVGLSNQPQHF. The CDR3 coding sequence is TGTGCCAGCAGTGTTGGACTTAGCAATCAGCCCCAGCATTTT.

The rearrangement links TRBV19 to TRBJ1-4; D gene uncertain. The V end was cut by 6 bases, the J end by 7 bases, with 12 bases between. Germline CDR1 reads LNHDA; CDR2 reads SQIVND (reference sequence). This CDR3 has 13 amino acids. CDR3 sequence reads: CASSSEAGEKLFF. The CDR3 DNA reads as TGTGCCAGTAGCTCAGAGGCGGGTGAAAAACTGTTTTTT.

This clone was seen more than once but under ten times. The CDR3 spells CAWRYGVHEQYF. CDR3 coding DNA: TGTGCCTGGAGATACGGGGTCCACGAGCAGTACTTC. The chain is built from TRBV30 and TRBJ2-7; D may be TRBD2 (5 bases). This CDR3 region has 12 residues. The germline CDR1 and CDR2 sequences are GTSNPN and SVGIG (reference sequence). Deletions cut 3 bases from V and 5 bases from J, with 11 bases between.

J is TRBJ1-3 and V is TRBV2; 8 bases line up with TRBD1. The CDR3 spans 17 residues. After removal of 5 bases from V and 2 bases from J, the junction contained 11 bases not matched to a gene. Germline-derived CDR1 and CDR2 are SNHLY and FYNNEI. The CDR3 DNA follows: TGTGCCAGCAGTCGGGGGAGACAGGGACAGGCTGGAAACACCATATATTTT. It encodes CASSRGRQGQAGNTIYF.

The chain joins TRBV11-2 to TRBJ1-2; 7 bases line up with TRBD1. The germline CDR1 and CDR2 sequences are SGHAT and FQNNGV. The CDR3 length is 13 residues. V lost 6 bases and J lost 6; bases outside the gene matches: 7. For the CDR3, the DNA is TGTGCCAGCAGGCGTATCGGGACAGATGGCTACACCTTC. It yields the protein CASRRIGTDGYTF.

CDR3 protein: CASSPPYDQETQYF. Here the CDR3 DNA reads TGTGCCAGCTCACCACCGTACGACCAAGAGACCCAGTACTTC. The chain combines TRBV18 with TRBJ2-5; D is ambiguous. CDR3 size: 14 residues. Germline V CDR1 and CDR2: KGHSH, LQKENI. Deletions cut 0 bases from V and 0 bases from J, with 5 bases between.

The CDR3 here is CASSAIQAYEQYF. The CDR3, as DNA: TGTGCCAGCAGCGCCATACAGGCCTACGAGCAGTACTTC. The genes are TRBV21-1 and TRBJ2-7; the D call TRBD1 from the table was never checked on the DNA. TRBV21-1 counts as a pseudogene. The CDR3 totals 13 residues.

This clone has more than one count but fewer than ten. The V and J genes are TRBV11-1 and TRBJ2-5; D is unresolved. Looked up from germline, CDR1 is SGHAT and CDR2 is FQDESV (reference sequence). The CDR3 spans 16 residues. V was pared by 4 bases and J by 2 bases, with 17 bases between. Written as DNA, the CDR3 is TGTGCCAGCAGCTCGGGCAGCCGAGGCCGTCAAGAGACCCAGTACTTC. Amino acid sequence: CASSSGSRGRQETQYF.

In this sample, this clone turned up once. The chain links TRBV29-1 to TRBJ1-1; D is unresolved. The germline CDR1 and CDR2 sequences are SQVTM and ANQGSEA. V shed 3 bases and J shed 0 bases, with 8 bases lying between them. CDR3 length: 13 residues. CDR3 residues: CSVERKMNTEAFF. Written as DNA, the CDR3 is TGCAGCGTTGAGAGGAAGATGAACACTGAAGCTTTCTTT.

This clone was seen a handful of times. The chain carries TRBV7-9 and TRBJ2-1, with 11 positions matching TRBD2. V was pared by 0 bases and J by 6 bases, with 4 bases of the junction left unmatched. The CDR3 spans 16 residues. Germline CDR1 and CDR2: SEHNR and FQNEAQ (reference sequence). The CDR3 DNA is TGTGCCAGCAGCTTAGCACGACTAGCGGGGAGCAATGAGCAGTTCTTC. Translating gives CASSLARLAGSNEQFF.

The J gene is TRBJ2-5, the V gene TRBV10-3; 8 bases are shared with TRBD1. CDR1 is ENHRY, CDR2 SYGVKD, per germline. With V trimmed by 0 bases and J by 5 bases, 5 bases remained unmatched. CDR3 length equals 15 residues. In nucleotides, the CDR3 is TGTGCCATCAGTGAGTCGACAGGGGCTTGGGAGACCCAGTACTTC. Its translation is CAISESTGAWETQYF.

The chain couples TRBV19 to TRBJ2-7; TRBD2 might be the D (5 bases). CDR1 is LNHDA and CDR2 is SQIVND in the germline V gene (reference sequence). V lost 5 bases and J lost 2, with 7 bases in between. The CDR3 has 12 amino acids. The CDR3 nucleotides read TGTGCCAGTAGTTCCGGGACCTACGAGCAGTACTTC. Translation: CASSSGTYEQYF.

This clone was counted only a few times. The chain carries TRBV19 and TRBJ1-6; the match to TRBD1 covers 8 bases. V shed 4 bases, J shed 7 bases, and the junction held 6 bases outside the gene matches. CDR3 length: 15 residues. Germline V gene lookup returns CDR1 LNHDA and CDR2 SQIVND (reference sequence). CDR3 residues: CASSTGQGVNSPLHF. As DNA, the CDR3 is TGTGCCAGTAGTACCGGACAGGGTGTCAATTCACCCCTCCACTTT.

The chain is built from TRBV4-2 and TRBJ2-1; the match to TRBD2 covers 9 bases. CDR3 length: 20 residues. V trimming: 1 base; J trimming: 0 bases; junction bases outside the gene matches: 13. Germline V CDR1 and CDR2: LGHNA, YNFKEQ. Here the CDR3 DNA reads TGTGCCAGCAGCCAAGGGAGTAGCGGGAGAGTCTTAAGCTCCTACAATGAGCAGTTCTTC. It yields the protein CASSQGSSGRVLSSYNEQFF.

The V gene is TRBV20-1, the J gene TRBJ1-1, with TRBD1 matching 7 bases. Germline V gives CDR1 DFQATT, CDR2 SNEGSKA (reference sequence). CDR3 size: 11 residues. V dropped 5 bases and J dropped 7; count of bases not matched to a gene: 4. The CDR3 DNA is TGCAGTGCTTGGGGACAGTATGAAGCTTTCTTT. This gives the protein CSAWGQYEAFF.

The sample holds a few counts of this clone. This chain links TRBV6-6 with TRBJ2-1, with 8 bases matching TRBD2. This CDR3 region has 15 residues. V gave up 5 bases and J gave up 5 bases; unmatched junction bases: 8. Germline CDR1 and CDR2: MNHNY and SVGAGI (reference sequence). The CDR3 DNA reads as TGTGCCAGCAGTCCCCGGGGGGGCACACACAATGAGCAGTTCTTC. It yields the protein CASSPRGGTHNEQFF.

The chain has TRBV11-2 and TRBJ2-7, with 14 bases that match TRBD2. In germline, CDR1 is SGHAT, CDR2 FQNNGV. The CDR3 consists of 16 residues. Trimming removed 5 bases from V and 7 bases from J; junction bases left unmatched: 10. The CDR3 DNA is TGTGCCAGCAGCCCTCCGACTAGCGGGAGGGCCAGGGAGCAGTACTTC. Encoded protein: CASSPPTSGRAREQYF.

V gene TRBV4-1 combines with J gene TRBJ1-1; D unclear. The germline CDR1 and CDR2 sequences are MGHRA and YSYEKL. This CDR3 spans 13 amino acids. V lost 7 bases and J lost 0, with 9 bases in between. The CDR3 nucleotides are TGCGCCAGCACCCCGAGGGTGAACACTGAAGCTTTCTTT. Its protein product is CASTPRVNTEAFF.

J is TRBJ2-1 and V is TRBV6-5, with a tentative D call TRBD2 (5 bases). Trimming removed 2 bases from V and 0 bases from J, with 11 bases in between. CDR3 size: 16 residues. The germline V gene has CDR1 MNHEY and CDR2 SVGAGI. In DNA, the CDR3 is TGTGCCAGCAGTTACGATGGGAGCCGCTCCTACAATGAGCAGTTCTTC. It translates to CASSYDGSRSYNEQFF.